The present T cell receptor (beta chain) was sequenced within a study of cytomegalovirus exposure and HLA in healthy donors. Findings and caveats of the study: V- and J-gene trimming in TCR beta was tied to a missense DCLRE1C variant by an analysis performed later. The sole available immune exposure information was CMV serostatus.

Turning to this clone: Its antigen remains unidentified. Its ends do not fully match the called genes, so a read error is possible.

PCR employed 60 Vbeta and 13 Jbeta primers. Profiling relied on immunoSEQ multiplex PCR, and the TCRdb table lists in-frame clones only, not all of them. This table holds tens of thousands of clones, about 75% found once. The CDR3 totals 17 residues. Germline assignment: CDR1 SEHNR and CDR2 FQNEAQ (reference sequence). Material for sequencing was PBMCs. The receptor's source is a man aged 30 to 39 in good health and CMV-seropositive. The chain uses TRBV7-9 and TRBJ1-4; D possibly corresponds to TRBD1 (6 bases). CDR3 coding DNA: TGTTCCAGCAGCGACGCCAGCCTGGGGGCCACTAATGAAAAACTGTTTTTT. Encoded protein: CSSSDASLGATNEKLFF.